These 3 T cell receptor beta chains were all obtained from the same sample, sequenced in a study of T cells in Graves' hyperthyroidism and ophthalmopathy. What was amplified from RNA transcripts were TCR beta CDR3 regions. First-round RT-PCR with HTBI primers amplified the TCR CDR3 region. MiXCR, run by TCRdb on the multiplex PCR reads, gives a single entry per CDR3 protein. The data show about 280,000 distinct CDR3 sequences, less than 30% seen once. Sequenced: blood. All receptors come from a man in his forties with Graves' hyperthyroidism that later progressed to Graves' ophthalmopathy.

V gene TRBV5-1 combines with J gene TRBJ1-2, with 9 bases fitting TRBD1. CDR3 length: 15 amino acids. CDR1 and CDR2 (germline): SGHRS, YFSETQ. With V trimmed by 3 bases and J by 6 bases, 9 bases remained unmatched. DNA of the CDR3: TGCGCCAGCAGCTCGCGGACAGGGGAAGTAGATGGCTACACCTTC. Protein sequence: CASSSRTGEVDGYTF. The entire variable domain, with the rest obtained from reference TRBV5-1 and TRBJ1-2, is as follows: KAGVTQTPRYLIKTRGQQVTLSCSPISGHRSVSWYQQTPGQGLQFLFEYFSETQRNKGNFPGRFSGRQFSNSRSEMNVSTLELGDSALYLCASSSRTGEVDGYTFGSGTRLTVV.

This clonotype occurred many times. The chain joins TRBV6-1 to TRBJ2-2; D perhaps matches TRBD2 (6 bases). The CDR3 length is 16 residues. Trimming took 5 bases from V and 4 from J, leaving 17 bases between them. Germline assignment: CDR1 MNHNS and CDR2 SASEGT. CDR3: CASSPGGVFGTGELFF. CDR3 nucleotides: TGTGCCAGCAGTCCAGGAGGGGTCTTTGGCACCGGGGAGCTGTTTTTT.

This chain joins TRBV9 and TRBJ2-2; D not certain. Trimming took off 3 bases at V and 6 bases at J, with 9 bases between the two ends. Germline CDR1 SGDLS, CDR2 YYNGEE. There are 13 residues in the CDR3. The CDR3 region has the DNA TGTGCCAGCAGCGCGCGAAGGGCCGGGGAGCTGTTTTTT. This encodes CASSARRAGELFF.